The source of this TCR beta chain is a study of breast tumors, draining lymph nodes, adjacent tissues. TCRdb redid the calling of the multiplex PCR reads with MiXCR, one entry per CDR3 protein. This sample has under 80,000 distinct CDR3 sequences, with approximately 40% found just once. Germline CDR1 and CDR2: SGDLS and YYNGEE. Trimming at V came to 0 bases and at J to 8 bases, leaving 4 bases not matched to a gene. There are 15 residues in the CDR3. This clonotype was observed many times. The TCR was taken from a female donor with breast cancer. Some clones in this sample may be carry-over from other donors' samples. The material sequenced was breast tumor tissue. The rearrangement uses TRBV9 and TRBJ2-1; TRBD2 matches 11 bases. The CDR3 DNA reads TGTGCCAGCAGCGTAGTAGCGGGAGGGAGGTATGAGCAGTTCTTC. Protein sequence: CASSVVAGGRYEQFF.